This is a list of T cell receptor beta chains from one sample in a study of shared clonotypes between healthy human individuals. Profiling relied on immunoSEQ multiplex PCR, and the TCRdb table lists in-frame clones only, not all of them. This table holds 600,000 to 750,000 clones, less than 95% found once. The sequenced sample consisted of memory CD8+ T cells from PBMCs. The source of these receptors is a man between 18 and 29 years old in good health. Some clones in this sample may be carry-over from other donors' samples. CDR3s include the opening cysteine and the closing phenylalanine or tryptophan.

TRBV9	TRBJ2-6	CASSGDRVLSGANVLTF
TRBV28	TRBJ2-7	CASASPLESFSYEQYF
TRBV7-2	TRBJ2-3	CASSLFLGPTDTQYF
TRBV9	TRBJ1-5	CASSVGPANQPQHF
TRBV29-1	TRBJ2-7	CSVPQGRSYEQYF
TRBV11-1	TRBJ2-4	CASSLEGGGLAKNIQYF
TRBV9	TRBJ2-2	CASSIGLAGYTGELFF
TRBV25-1	TRBJ2-5	CASRAGETQYF
TRBV6-1	TRBJ2-2	CAIKGLAVTGELFF
TRBV4-3	TRBJ2-1	CASSQDHREANEQFF
TRBV7-9	TRBJ2-3	CASSRRQADTQYF
TRBV6-5	TRBJ2-1	CASSSGGTAYNEQFF
TRBV5-1	TRBJ2-3	CASSLWAGVTDTQYF
TRBV9	TRBJ1-5	CASSEGDGVNNQPQHF
TRBV6-1	TRBJ1-4	CASSEAIGQGNEKLFF
TRBV7-9	TRBJ2-6	CASSHRTGANVLTF
TRBV9	TRBJ2-7	CASSASGASYEQYF
TRBV7-9	TRBJ2-1	CASSTHSGRERAEQFF
TRBV7-9	TRBJ2-7	CASSLGGRVEQYF
TRBV27	TRBJ2-1	CASIGAGGGLDEQFF
TRBV27	TRBJ2-7	CASSPRAQPLYEQYF
TRBV10-3	TRBJ1-1	CAISDGSNTEAFF
TRBV5-8	TRBJ2-1	CASSLVQGSYNEQFF
TRBV7-8	TRBJ2-7	CASSADGFYEQYF
TRBV5-4	TRBJ2-7	CASSLLGTGVEQYF
TRBV7-9	TRBJ1-4	CASSSWTRSTNEKLFF
TRBV28	TRBJ2-2	CASSLTSNTGELFF
TRBV2	TRBJ1-2	CASSESPGNYGYTF
TRBV5-4	TRBJ2-1	CASSLVGGGSYNEQFF
TRBV11-2	TRBJ2-2	CASSFWRESTGELFF
TRBV9	TRBJ1-1	CASSPHHSIWANTEAFF
TRBV9	TRBJ2-5	CASSAISGYQETQYF
TRBV19	TRBJ2-7	CASSIKGGPEEQYF
TRBV15	TRBJ2-7	CATSPAGTGYEQYF
TRBV28	TRBJ1-2	CASSGAGYTF
TRBV19	TRBJ1-3	CASSIDLETSSGNTIYF
TRBV9	TRBJ2-1	CASSGRAGTRVGDEQFF
TRBV19	TRBJ2-1	CASSIDFHNEQFF
TRBV5-1	TRBJ2-7	CASRPEAYEGLEQYF
TRBV28	TRBJ1-1	CASSLSPGHVEAFF
TRBV7-8	TRBJ1-5	CASSLKSGRKGNQPQHF
TRBV10-3	TRBJ2-7	CAISDWTGYEQYF